These T cell receptor beta chains were read from a single sample in a study of T cell responses to AZD1222 COVID-19 vaccine. Measured with immunoSEQ multiplex PCR; TCRdb has only the in-frame clones, and not every one. Found here are over 85,000 clones, 80% to 90% of them singletons; the top ten hold 7.5%. Sample: peripheral blood, taken on day 0 of AZD1222 vaccination. The receptors here all came from an adult in good health. Each CDR3 is given with its conserved first and last residue. A D gene is named only where the DNA matches it firmly. Expanded clones get a size class; other rows say once, few or many, or leave the size out.

v_call: TRBV5-3
d_call: .
clone_size: .
j_call: TRBJ2-7
cdr3_aa: CARTHLMDKTYEQYF
cdr3_nt: TGTGCCAGAACACATCTGATGGACAAAACCTACGAGCAGTACTTC

v_call: TRBV28
d_call: .
clone_size: .
j_call: TRBJ1-3
cdr3_aa: CASSPTTVDTIYF
cdr3_nt: TGTGCCAGCAGTCCGACGACAGTTGACACCATATATTTT

v_call: TRBV25-1
d_call: .
clone_size: .
j_call: TRBJ2-2
cdr3_aa: CASSVTGAGELFF
cdr3_nt: TGTGCCAGCAGTGTGACAGGCGCCGGGGAGCTGTTTTTT

v_call: TRBV5-1
d_call: .
clone_size: .
j_call: TRBJ1-3
cdr3_aa: CASSRESGNTIYF
cdr3_nt: TGCGCCAGCAGTCGAGAATCCGGAAACACCATATATTTT

v_call: TRBV5-1
d_call: .
clone_size: .
j_call: TRBJ2-3
cdr3_aa: CASRFTDTQYF
cdr3_nt: TGCGCCAGCAGGTTCACAGATACGCAGTATTTT

v_call: TRBV15
d_call: TRBD2
clone_size: .
j_call: TRBJ2-1
cdr3_aa: CATSETGGGAWNEQFF
cdr3_nt: TGTGCCACCAGCGAGACGGGCGGGGGGGCTTGGAATGAGCAGTTCTTC

v_call: TRBV5-4
d_call: .
clone_size: .
j_call: TRBJ1-1
cdr3_aa: CASSLGVGWGVGTEAFF
cdr3_nt: TGTGCCAGCAGCTTGGGGGTCGGATGGGGCGTGGGCACTGAAGCTTTCTTT

v_call: TRBV10-3
d_call: TRBD1
clone_size: .
j_call: TRBJ1-1
cdr3_aa: CAISESRGLKMNTEAFF
cdr3_nt: TGTGCCATCAGTGAATCGAGGGGGCTTAAAATGAACACTGAAGCTTTCTTT

v_call: TRBV4-3
d_call: .
clone_size: once
j_call: TRBJ2-1
cdr3_aa: CASSQEFRASPLLPSSYNEQFF
cdr3_nt: TGCGCCAGCAGCCAAGAGTTTAGGGCTAGCCCGTTACTCCCTAGCTCCTACAATGAGCAGTTCTTC

v_call: TRBV19
d_call: .
clone_size: .
j_call: TRBJ2-3
cdr3_aa: CASSRRGAITDTQYF
cdr3_nt: TGTGCCAGTAGCAGGCGCGGGGCGATCACAGATACGCAGTATTTT

v_call: TRBV19
d_call: .
clone_size: .
j_call: TRBJ1-3
cdr3_aa: CASSDELTGFAIYF
cdr3_nt: TGTGCCAGTAGCGACGAACTTACAGGTTTCGCCATATATTTT

v_call: TRBV14
d_call: .
clone_size: .
j_call: TRBJ2-5
cdr3_aa: CASSWIRETQYF
cdr3_nt: TGTGCCAGCAGCTGGATCCGGGAGACCCAGTACTTC

v_call: TRBV6-4
d_call: .
clone_size: .
j_call: TRBJ1-1
cdr3_aa: CASSSSAGTVAFF
cdr3_nt: TGTGCCAGCAGCTCCTCCGCAGGGACGGTAGCTTTCTTT

v_call: TRBV18
d_call: .
clone_size: .
j_call: TRBJ2-3
cdr3_aa: CASSPNRDDTQYF
cdr3_nt: TGTGCCAGCTCGCCTAACAGGGACGATACGCAGTATTTT